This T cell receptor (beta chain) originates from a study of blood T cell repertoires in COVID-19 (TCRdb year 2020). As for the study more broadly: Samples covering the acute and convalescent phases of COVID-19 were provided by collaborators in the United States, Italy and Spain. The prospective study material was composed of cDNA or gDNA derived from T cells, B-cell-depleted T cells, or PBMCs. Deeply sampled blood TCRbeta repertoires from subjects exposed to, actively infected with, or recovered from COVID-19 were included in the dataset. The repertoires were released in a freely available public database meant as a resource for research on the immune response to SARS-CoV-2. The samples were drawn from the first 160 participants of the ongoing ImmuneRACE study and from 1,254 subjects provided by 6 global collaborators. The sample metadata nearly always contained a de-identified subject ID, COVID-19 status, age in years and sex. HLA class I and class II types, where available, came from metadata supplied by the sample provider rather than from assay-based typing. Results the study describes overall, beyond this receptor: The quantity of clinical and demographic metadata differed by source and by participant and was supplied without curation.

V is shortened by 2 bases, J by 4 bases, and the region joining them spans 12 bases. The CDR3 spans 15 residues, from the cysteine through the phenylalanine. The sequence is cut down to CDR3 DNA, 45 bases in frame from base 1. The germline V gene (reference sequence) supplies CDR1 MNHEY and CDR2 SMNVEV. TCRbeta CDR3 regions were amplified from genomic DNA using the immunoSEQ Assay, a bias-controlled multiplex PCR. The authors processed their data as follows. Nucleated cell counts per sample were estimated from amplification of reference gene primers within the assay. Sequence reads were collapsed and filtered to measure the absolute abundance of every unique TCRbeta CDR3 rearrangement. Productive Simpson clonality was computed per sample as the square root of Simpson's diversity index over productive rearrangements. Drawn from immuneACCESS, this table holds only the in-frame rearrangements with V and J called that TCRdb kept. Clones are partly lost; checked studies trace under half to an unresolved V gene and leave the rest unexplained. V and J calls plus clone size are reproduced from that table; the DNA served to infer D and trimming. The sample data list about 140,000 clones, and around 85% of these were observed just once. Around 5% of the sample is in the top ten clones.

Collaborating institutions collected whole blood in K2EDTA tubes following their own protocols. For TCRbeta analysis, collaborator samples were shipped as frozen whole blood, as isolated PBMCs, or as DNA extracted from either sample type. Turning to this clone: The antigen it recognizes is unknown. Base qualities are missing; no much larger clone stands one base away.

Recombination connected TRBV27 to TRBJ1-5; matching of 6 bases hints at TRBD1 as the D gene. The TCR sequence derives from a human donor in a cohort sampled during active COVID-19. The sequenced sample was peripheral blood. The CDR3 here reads CASSLRTALNQPQHF. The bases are TGTGCCAGCAGTTTACGGACAGCTTTGAATCAGCCCCAGCATTTT.